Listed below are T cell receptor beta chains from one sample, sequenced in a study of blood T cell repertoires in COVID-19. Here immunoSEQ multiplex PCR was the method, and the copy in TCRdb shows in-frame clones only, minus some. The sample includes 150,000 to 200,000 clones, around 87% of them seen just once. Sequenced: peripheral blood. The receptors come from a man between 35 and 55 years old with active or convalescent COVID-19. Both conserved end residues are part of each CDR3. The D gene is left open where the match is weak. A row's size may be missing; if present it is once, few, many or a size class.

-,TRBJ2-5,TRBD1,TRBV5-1,CASSFTGEETQYF,TGCGCCAGCAGCTTTACAGGGGAAGAGACCCAGTACTTC
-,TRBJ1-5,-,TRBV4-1,CASSQVGGQPQHF,TGCGCCAGCAGCCAAGTCGGCGGGCAGCCCCAGCATTTT
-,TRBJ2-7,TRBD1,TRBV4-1,CASSHRTGGSYEQYF,TGCGCCAGCAGCCACCGGACAGGGGGTTCCTACGAGCAGTACTTC
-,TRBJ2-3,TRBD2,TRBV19,CASSLGGGADTQYF,TGTGCCAGTTCCCTTGGGGGGGGAGCAGATACGCAGTATTTT
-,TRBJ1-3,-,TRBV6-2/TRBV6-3,CASSRPSNSGNTIYF,TGTGCCAGCAGCCGGCCCTCGAACTCTGGAAACACCATATATTTT
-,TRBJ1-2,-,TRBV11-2,CASSLVAGGRDGYTF,TGTGCCAGCAGCTTAGTAGCCGGGGGGCGGGATGGCTACACCTTC
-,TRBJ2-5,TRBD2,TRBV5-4,CASSPGLAETQYF,TGTGCCAGCAGCCCTGGACTAGCGGAGACCCAGTACTTC
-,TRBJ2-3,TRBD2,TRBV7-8,CASSLLAGGIPSTDTQYF,TGTGCCAGCAGCCTACTAGCGGGGGGGATTCCTAGCACAGATACGCAGTATTTT
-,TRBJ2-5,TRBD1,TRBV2,CASRGQGEETQYF,TGTGCCAGCAGGGGACAGGGGGAAGAGACCCAGTACTTC
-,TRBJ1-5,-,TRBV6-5,CASRRTGNQPQHF,TGTGCCAGCAGACGGACAGGCAATCAGCCCCAGCATTTT
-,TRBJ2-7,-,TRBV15,CATSREPGTYEQYF,TGTGCCACCAGCAGAGAGCCAGGCACCTACGAGCAGTACTTC
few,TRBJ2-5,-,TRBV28,CASRTSMGRYQETQYF,TGTGCCAGCAGGACCTCGATGGGGCGGTACCAAGAGACCCAGTACTTC
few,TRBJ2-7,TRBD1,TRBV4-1,CASSQNEASTGGYEQYF,TGCGCCAGCAGCCAGAACGAGGCGAGTACAGGGGGCTACGAGCAGTACTTC
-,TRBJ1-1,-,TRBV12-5,CASGRQPNEHAEAFF,TGTGCTAGTGGGAGACAACCCAATGAACATGCTGAAGCTTTCTTT
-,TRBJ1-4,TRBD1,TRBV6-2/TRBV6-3,CASSFSDRGFGEKLFF,TGTGCCAGCAGTTTCTCCGACAGGGGATTCGGTGAAAAACTGTTTTTT
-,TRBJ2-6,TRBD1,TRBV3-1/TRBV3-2,CASSPIDGQGAAGANVLTF,TGTGCCAGCAGCCCCATCGATGGACAGGGGGCGGCTGGGGCCAACGTCCTGACTTTC
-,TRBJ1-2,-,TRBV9,CASSPRHDYGYTF,TGTGCCAGCAGCCCCCGACATGACTATGGCTACACCTTC
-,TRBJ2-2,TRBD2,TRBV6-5,CASSYSGGWNTGELFF,TGTGCCAGCAGTTACAGCGGGGGTTGGAACACCGGGGAGCTGTTTTTT
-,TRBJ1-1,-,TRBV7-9,CASSEGSGTEAFF,TGTGCCAGCAGCGAGGGTTCCGGCACTGAAGCTTTCTTT
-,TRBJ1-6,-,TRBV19,CASSIEDNPQDTLHF,TGTGCCAGTAGTATAGAGGATAATCCTCAGGACACCCTCCACTTT
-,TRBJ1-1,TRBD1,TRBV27,CASSLGQGARVTEAFF,TGTGCCAGCAGTCTGGGACAGGGGGCGAGGGTCACTGAAGCTTTCTTT
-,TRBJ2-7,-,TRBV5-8,CASRLRGAYEQYF,TGTGCCAGCCGCCTTCGCGGGGCCTACGAGCAGTACTTC